In its sample, the clone carrying this TCR beta chain was seen many times. Its antigen is unidentified. TCRdb processed the RACE reads anew with MiXCR; each CDR3 protein has one entry. The sample yields about 92,000 distinct CDR3 sequences, roughly a tenth seen once. This entry belongs to a study of human T cells and chemical hapten exposure. Time point given: patch test 3, about 24 weeks after DPC sensitization. The sample's treatment: therapeutic diphenylcyclopropenone sensitization with weekly scalp DPC. Study conclusions and caveats: Alopecia affecting every donor means their immune response may not match healthy people's.

This receptor was identified in a woman in her twenties or thirties with alopecia areata. Some clones in this sample may be carry-over from other donors' samples. Sequencing used whole blood, obtained in connection with sensitization to the hapten diphenylcyclopropenone (DPC).

Here the CDR3 reads CASSQDLKVSYNEQFF. The CDR3 DNA is TGTGCCAGCAGCCAGGACCTGAAAGTTTCCTACAATGAGCAGTTCTTC. The J gene is TRBJ2-1, the V gene TRBV9; D unresolved. The CDR3 extends over 16 amino acids. V was trimmed by 4 bases and J by 1 base, leaving 15 bases between them. Germline lookup yields CDR1 SGDLS and CDR2 YYNGEE.